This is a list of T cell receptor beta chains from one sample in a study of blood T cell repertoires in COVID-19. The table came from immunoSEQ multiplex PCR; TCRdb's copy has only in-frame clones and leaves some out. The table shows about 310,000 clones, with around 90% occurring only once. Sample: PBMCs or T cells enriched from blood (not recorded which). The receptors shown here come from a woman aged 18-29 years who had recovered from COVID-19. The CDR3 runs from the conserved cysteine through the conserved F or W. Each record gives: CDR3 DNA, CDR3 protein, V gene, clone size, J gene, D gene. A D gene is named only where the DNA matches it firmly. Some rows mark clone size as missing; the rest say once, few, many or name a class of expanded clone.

CDR3nt: TGTGCCAGCAGTACAACCCGACAAACAGGGGACCAAGCCTCCTACAATGAGCAGTTCTTC
CDR3aa: CASSTTRQTGDQASYNEQFF
v_gene: TRBV6-2/TRBV6-3
abundance: NA
j_gene: TRBJ2-1
d_gene: TRBD1

CDR3nt: TGTGCCAGCAGTGTATATGGCAGGGGTACTCTAGGCTACACCTTC
CDR3aa: CASSVYGRGTLGYTF
v_gene: TRBV2
abundance: NA
j_gene: TRBJ1-2
d_gene: NA

CDR3nt: TGTGCCAGCAGTTACGCACAGGGGGCTGGAAACACCATATATTTT
CDR3aa: CASSYAQGAGNTIYF
v_gene: TRBV6-5
abundance: NA
j_gene: TRBJ1-3
d_gene: TRBD1

CDR3nt: TGTGCCAGCAGCTTAAGTGCGGGGTCCGCCGAGCAGTACTTC
CDR3aa: CASSLSAGSAEQYF
v_gene: TRBV7-3
abundance: NA
j_gene: TRBJ2-7
d_gene: NA

CDR3nt: TGCGCCAGCAGCCAAGGGATAACAGGGCTTGGTGGCTACACCTTC
CDR3aa: CASSQGITGLGGYTF
v_gene: TRBV4-3
abundance: NA
j_gene: TRBJ1-2
d_gene: NA

CDR3nt: TGCGCCAGCTCTACTTCACCCCAGGGTGACAGGGAGCAGTACTTC
CDR3aa: CASSTSPQGDREQYF
v_gene: TRBV5-1
abundance: NA
j_gene: TRBJ2-7
d_gene: NA

CDR3nt: TGTGCCAGCAGCTCGGGACAGCCATCACTCTACGAGCAGTACTTC
CDR3aa: CASSSGQPSLYEQYF
v_gene: TRBV7-3
abundance: NA
j_gene: TRBJ2-7
d_gene: TRBD1

CDR3nt: TGTGCCATCAGTGAGTCGGCATTGGGACAGGGGGCCTATGGCTACACCTTC
CDR3aa: CAISESALGQGAYGYTF
v_gene: TRBV10-3
abundance: NA
j_gene: TRBJ1-2
d_gene: TRBD1

CDR3nt: TGTGCCAGCAGTGAGACCAGGACAGATCAAACTGAAGCTTTCTTT
CDR3aa: CASSETRTDQTEAFF
v_gene: TRBV2
abundance: NA
j_gene: TRBJ1-1
d_gene: NA

CDR3nt: TGTGCCAGCAGCATAGCCAGGGATCATGGCTACACCTTC
CDR3aa: CASSIARDHGYTF
v_gene: TRBV7-2
abundance: NA
j_gene: TRBJ1-2
d_gene: NA

CDR3nt: TGTGCCAGCAGTTGGCCCCCAGGATACTCTGGGGCCAACGTCCTGACTTTC
CDR3aa: CASSWPPGYSGANVLTF
v_gene: TRBV6-2/TRBV6-3
abundance: NA
j_gene: TRBJ2-6
d_gene: NA

CDR3nt: TGTGCCAGCAGCTTGGGGGCGGGGGCCGTCTACGAGCAGTACTTC
CDR3aa: CASSLGAGAVYEQYF
v_gene: TRBV7-2
abundance: NA
j_gene: TRBJ2-7
d_gene: NA

CDR3nt: TGTGCCACCAGCAGAGAATTCGGACAAGCGTCTGGCTACACCTTC
CDR3aa: CATSREFGQASGYTF
v_gene: TRBV15
abundance: NA
j_gene: TRBJ1-2
d_gene: NA

CDR3nt: TGTGCCAGCAGCCAAAATGGACAGGCCACCTCTGAAGCTTTCTTT
CDR3aa: CASSQNGQATSEAFF
v_gene: TRBV4-2
abundance: NA
j_gene: TRBJ1-1
d_gene: TRBD1

CDR3nt: TGTGCCAGCAGTATGACAGGGAGAGGTGAAGCTTTCTTT
CDR3aa: CASSMTGRGEAFF
v_gene: TRBV27
abundance: NA
j_gene: TRBJ1-1
d_gene: TRBD1

CDR3nt: TGTGCCAGCAGCCCTCGGACTAGCGGGGGGGGTGGCACAGATACGCAGTATTTT
CDR3aa: CASSPRTSGGGGTDTQYF
v_gene: TRBV7-9
abundance: NA
j_gene: TRBJ2-3
d_gene: TRBD2

CDR3nt: TGTGCCAGCAGCCTTCAGGGCCTTGGCTACACCTTC
CDR3aa: CASSLQGLGYTF
v_gene: TRBV14
abundance: NA
j_gene: TRBJ1-2
d_gene: NA

CDR3nt: TGTGCCACCAGCATAGACAGATACACCGGGGAGCTGTTTTTT
CDR3aa: CATSIDRYTGELFF
v_gene: TRBV15
abundance: NA
j_gene: TRBJ2-2
d_gene: NA

CDR3nt: TGCGCCAGCAGTCCGGAGGGCGGGGGGCCCCTCAGCACAGATACGCAGTATTTT
CDR3aa: CASSPEGGGPLSTDTQYF
v_gene: TRBV5-1
abundance: NA
j_gene: TRBJ2-3
d_gene: TRBD2

CDR3nt: TGTGCCAGCAGCCTTAGCGGGACAAATGGGGATACGCAGTATTTT
CDR3aa: CASSLSGTNGDTQYF
v_gene: TRBV9
abundance: NA
j_gene: TRBJ2-3
d_gene: TRBD2

CDR3nt: TGTGCCAGCAGCGGGAGTACAGGGGATGGCTACACCTTC
CDR3aa: CASSGSTGDGYTF
v_gene: TRBV7-3
abundance: NA
j_gene: TRBJ1-2
d_gene: TRBD1

CDR3nt: TGTGCCAGCAGTTTAACAGGGGACGGCTATGGCTACACCTTC
CDR3aa: CASSLTGDGYGYTF
v_gene: TRBV28
abundance: few
j_gene: TRBJ1-2
d_gene: TRBD1

CDR3nt: TGTGCCAGTCCGGGACAGGGCACCCCACGGGATTCTGGGGCCAACGTCCTGACTTTC
CDR3aa: CASPGQGTPRDSGANVLTF
v_gene: TRBV6-4
abundance: NA
j_gene: TRBJ2-6
d_gene: TRBD1

CDR3nt: TGTGCCAGCAGCTTAGTGGACAGGGACGAAAGAAAGGGCTACACCTTC
CDR3aa: CASSLVDRDERKGYTF
v_gene: TRBV7-9
abundance: NA
j_gene: TRBJ1-2
d_gene: TRBD1

CDR3nt: TGTGCCAGCAGCCGAGACAGGAGACCCATGAACACTGAAGCTTTCTTT
CDR3aa: CASSRDRRPMNTEAFF
v_gene: TRBV5-6
abundance: NA
j_gene: TRBJ1-1
d_gene: NA

CDR3nt: TGTGCCAGCAGCCCTACAGGCCAAAACTATGGCTACACCTTC
CDR3aa: CASSPTGQNYGYTF
v_gene: TRBV11-2
abundance: NA
j_gene: TRBJ1-2
d_gene: NA

CDR3nt: TGTGCCAGCAGTTACGGGTCAACAGGCGAGCAGTACTTC
CDR3aa: CASSYGSTGEQYF
v_gene: TRBV6-5
abundance: NA
j_gene: TRBJ2-7
d_gene: NA

CDR3nt: TGTGCCAGCAGCCAAGCAGGGGGCGAACCCAATGGCTACACCTTC
CDR3aa: CASSQAGGEPNGYTF
v_gene: TRBV4-2
abundance: NA
j_gene: TRBJ1-2
d_gene: TRBD1

CDR3nt: TGTGCCAGCAGCTTAGGGGGACTAGCTACCCCCGCGAGTACGCAGTATTTT
CDR3aa: CASSLGGLATPASTQYF
v_gene: TRBV13
abundance: NA
j_gene: TRBJ2-3
d_gene: TRBD2

CDR3nt: TGTGCCACCAGCAGGGGAGGGACAGGCTACACTGAAGCTTTCTTT
CDR3aa: CATSRGGTGYTEAFF
v_gene: TRBV15
abundance: NA
j_gene: TRBJ1-1
d_gene: TRBD1

CDR3nt: TGTGCCAGCAGCCCCCTCTTTGTTATGTCAGGGGCGAGGAACACTGAAGCTTTCTTT
CDR3aa: CASSPLFVMSGARNTEAFF
v_gene: TRBV7-9
abundance: NA
j_gene: TRBJ1-1
d_gene: NA

CDR3nt: TGCGCCAGCAGCCCCATAGCGGGGGGGCAGGCAGATACGCAGTATTTT
CDR3aa: CASSPIAGGQADTQYF
v_gene: TRBV5-1
abundance: NA
j_gene: TRBJ2-3
d_gene: TRBD2

CDR3nt: TGTGCCTGGAGTCCCGTGACAGGGGCGTTGGAGACCCAGTACTTC
CDR3aa: CAWSPVTGALETQYF
v_gene: TRBV30
abundance: NA
j_gene: TRBJ2-5
d_gene: TRBD1

CDR3nt: TGTGCCAGCAGCGGCCCCGATACCGGCGACTTGGCTTTCTTT
CDR3aa: CASSGPDTGDLAFF
v_gene: TRBV16
abundance: few
j_gene: TRBJ1-1
d_gene: NA

CDR3nt: TGTGCCAGCAGCGTAGCAGGCCTTAGCGATGGCTACACCTTC
CDR3aa: CASSVAGLSDGYTF
v_gene: TRBV9
abundance: NA
j_gene: TRBJ1-2
d_gene: NA

CDR3nt: TGCGCCAGCAGCCTCGACGGGACAAAAACGAACACCATATATTTT
CDR3aa: CASSLDGTKTNTIYF
v_gene: TRBV5-1
abundance: NA
j_gene: TRBJ1-3
d_gene: NA

CDR3nt: TGTGCCAGCAGTTTTTACCAGGGACAGGCCCAGCATTTT
CDR3aa: CASSFYQGQAQHF
v_gene: TRBV28
abundance: NA
j_gene: TRBJ1-5
d_gene: TRBD1

CDR3nt: TGTGCCAGCAGTATACTAGCGGGGGGGGCCTACAATGAGCAGTTCTTC
CDR3aa: CASSILAGGAYNEQFF
v_gene: TRBV27
abundance: NA
j_gene: TRBJ2-1
d_gene: TRBD2

CDR3nt: TGCAGTGCTAGTTTGGGACTTAATCAGCCCCAGCATTTT
CDR3aa: CSASLGLNQPQHF
v_gene: TRBV20-1
abundance: NA
j_gene: TRBJ1-5
d_gene: NA

CDR3nt: TGCGCCAGCAGCCAAGACATGCGGCTTACCTATGGCTACACCTTC
CDR3aa: CASSQDMRLTYGYTF
v_gene: TRBV4-3
abundance: few
j_gene: TRBJ1-2
d_gene: NA

CDR3nt: TGTGCCAGCAGTTTCCTCGATCCCTTAGGAAGTAGCGATCAGCCCCAGCATTTT
CDR3aa: CASSFLDPLGSSDQPQHF
v_gene: TRBV27
abundance: NA
j_gene: TRBJ1-5
d_gene: NA

CDR3nt: TGTGCCAGCAACCACCTTGGGGGCGGCTATGGCTACACCTTC
CDR3aa: CASNHLGGGYGYTF
v_gene: TRBV28
abundance: NA
j_gene: TRBJ1-2
d_gene: NA

CDR3nt: TGTGCCAGCAGCCAGCCTACTAGCAGCCCCTACAATGAGCAGTTCTTC
CDR3aa: CASSQPTSSPYNEQFF
v_gene: TRBV4-2
abundance: NA
j_gene: TRBJ2-1
d_gene: NA

CDR3nt: TGTGCCAGCAGTTACGCCGCGGGGAACTTCTACGAGCAGTACTTC
CDR3aa: CASSYAAGNFYEQYF
v_gene: TRBV6-5
abundance: NA
j_gene: TRBJ2-7
d_gene: NA

CDR3nt: TGTGCCTATGGCGCGGGACAGGGGGTAGATACGCAGTATTTT
CDR3aa: CAYGAGQGVDTQYF
v_gene: TRBV6-5
abundance: NA
j_gene: TRBJ2-3
d_gene: TRBD1

CDR3nt: TGTGCCAGCAGCCCAATGGGACAGGGGGGAGGTTCACCCCTCCACTTT
CDR3aa: CASSPMGQGGGSPLHF
v_gene: TRBV14
abundance: NA
j_gene: TRBJ1-6
d_gene: TRBD1

CDR3nt: TGTGCCAGCACTTTAAACTTGGTACGCAATCAGCCCCAGCATTTT
CDR3aa: CASTLNLVRNQPQHF
v_gene: TRBV6-6
abundance: few
j_gene: TRBJ1-5
d_gene: NA

CDR3nt: TGTGCCAGCAGCCCTCGCTCTAGCGAGGCCTACGAGCAGTACTTC
CDR3aa: CASSPRSSEAYEQYF
v_gene: TRBV9
abundance: NA
j_gene: TRBJ2-7
d_gene: NA

CDR3nt: TGTGCCAGCAGCTTACTAGGTTCTGGAAACACCATATATTTT
CDR3aa: CASSLLGSGNTIYF
v_gene: TRBV7-2
abundance: NA
j_gene: TRBJ1-3
d_gene: NA

CDR3nt: TGTGCCAGCAGTTTTGGAGGGACTCCCTACGAGCAGTACTTC
CDR3aa: CASSFGGTPYEQYF
v_gene: TRBV28
abundance: NA
j_gene: TRBJ2-7
d_gene: NA

CDR3nt: TGTGCCAGCAGCTGGATGCGGGCTACCACAGATACGCAGTATTTT
CDR3aa: CASSWMRATTDTQYF
v_gene: TRBV5-5
abundance: NA
j_gene: TRBJ2-3
d_gene: NA

CDR3nt: TGTGCCAGCTCACCAGAGGGATATGGCTACACCTTC
CDR3aa: CASSPEGYGYTF
v_gene: TRBV18
abundance: NA
j_gene: TRBJ1-2
d_gene: NA

CDR3nt: TGTGCCACCAGCAGAGATAGGACAGGCGGACAGCCCCAGCATTTT
CDR3aa: CATSRDRTGGQPQHF
v_gene: TRBV15
abundance: NA
j_gene: TRBJ1-5
d_gene: TRBD1

CDR3nt: TGTGCCAGCAGTGAACAGGGAATGAGCTACGAGCAGTACTTC
CDR3aa: CASSEQGMSYEQYF
v_gene: TRBV2
abundance: NA
j_gene: TRBJ2-7
d_gene: NA